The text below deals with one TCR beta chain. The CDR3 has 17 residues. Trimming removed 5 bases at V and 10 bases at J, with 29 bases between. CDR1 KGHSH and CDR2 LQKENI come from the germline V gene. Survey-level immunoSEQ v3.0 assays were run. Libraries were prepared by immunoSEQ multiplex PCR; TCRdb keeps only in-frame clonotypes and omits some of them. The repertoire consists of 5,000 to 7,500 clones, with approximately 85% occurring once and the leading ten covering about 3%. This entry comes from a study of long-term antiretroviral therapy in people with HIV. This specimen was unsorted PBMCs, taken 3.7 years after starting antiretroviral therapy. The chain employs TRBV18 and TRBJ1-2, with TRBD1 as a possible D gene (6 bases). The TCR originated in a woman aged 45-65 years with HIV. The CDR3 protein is CASSTKVEGGGSDDYTF. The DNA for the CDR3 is TGTGCCAGCTCAACAAAAGTTGAGGGGGGCGGCTCTGATGACTACACCTTC.